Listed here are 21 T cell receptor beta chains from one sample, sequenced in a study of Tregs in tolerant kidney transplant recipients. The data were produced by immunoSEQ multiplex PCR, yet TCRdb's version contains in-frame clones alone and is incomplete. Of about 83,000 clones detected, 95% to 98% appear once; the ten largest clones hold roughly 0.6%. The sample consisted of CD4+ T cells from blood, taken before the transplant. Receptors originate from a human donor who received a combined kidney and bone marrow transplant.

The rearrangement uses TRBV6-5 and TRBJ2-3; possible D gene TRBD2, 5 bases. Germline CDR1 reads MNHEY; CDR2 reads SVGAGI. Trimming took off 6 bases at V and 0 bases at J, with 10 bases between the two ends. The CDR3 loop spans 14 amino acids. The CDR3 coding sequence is TGTGCCAGCAGGCGGACTGCTAGCACAGATACGCAGTATTTT. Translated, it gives CASRRTASTDTQYF.

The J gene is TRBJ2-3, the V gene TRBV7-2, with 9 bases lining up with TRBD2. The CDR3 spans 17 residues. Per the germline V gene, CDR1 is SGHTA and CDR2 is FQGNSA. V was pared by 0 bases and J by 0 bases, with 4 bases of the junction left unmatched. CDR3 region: CASSLAPTSGSTDTQYF. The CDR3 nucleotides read TGTGCCAGCAGCTTAGCGCCTACTAGCGGGAGCACAGATACGCAGTATTTT.

CDR3 bases: TGCGCCAGCAGCTTGAGTCAGGGGAACAATGAGCAGTTCTTC. Translated, it gives CASSLSQGNNEQFF. The chain uses TRBV5-1 and TRBJ2-1, with D perhaps matching TRBD1 (6 bases). This CDR3 is 14 amino acids long. Germline values: CDR1 SGHRS, CDR2 YFSETQ. V lost 1 base to trimming and J lost 5 bases, with 10 bases between them.

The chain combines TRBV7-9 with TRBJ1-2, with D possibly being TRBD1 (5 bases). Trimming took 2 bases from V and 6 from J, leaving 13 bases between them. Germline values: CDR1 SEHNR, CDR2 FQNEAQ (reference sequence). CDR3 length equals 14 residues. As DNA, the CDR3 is TGTGCCAGCAGCTTATCACAGGCATACCATGGCTACACCTTC. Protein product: CASSLSQAYHGYTF.

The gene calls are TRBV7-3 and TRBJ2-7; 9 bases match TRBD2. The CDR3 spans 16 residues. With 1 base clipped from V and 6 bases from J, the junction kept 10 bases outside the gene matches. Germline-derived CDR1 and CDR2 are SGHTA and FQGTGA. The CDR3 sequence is CASSLRPAAGGPEQYF. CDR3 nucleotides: TGTGCCAGCAGCTTAAGGCCCGCAGCGGGAGGCCCCGAGCAGTACTTC.

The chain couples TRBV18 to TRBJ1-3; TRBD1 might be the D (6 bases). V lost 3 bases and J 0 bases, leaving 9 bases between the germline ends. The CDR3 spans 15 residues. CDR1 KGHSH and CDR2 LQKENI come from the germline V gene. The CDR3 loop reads CASSPRQASGNTIYF. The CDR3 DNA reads TGTGCCAGCTCACCTCGACAGGCCTCTGGAAACACCATATATTTT.

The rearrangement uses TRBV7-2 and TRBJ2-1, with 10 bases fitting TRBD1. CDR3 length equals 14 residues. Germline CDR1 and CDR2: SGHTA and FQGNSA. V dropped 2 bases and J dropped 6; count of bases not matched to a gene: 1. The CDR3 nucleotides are TGTGCCAGCAGCTTACGGACAGGGGGCAATGAGCAGTTCTTC. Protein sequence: CASSLRTGGNEQFF.

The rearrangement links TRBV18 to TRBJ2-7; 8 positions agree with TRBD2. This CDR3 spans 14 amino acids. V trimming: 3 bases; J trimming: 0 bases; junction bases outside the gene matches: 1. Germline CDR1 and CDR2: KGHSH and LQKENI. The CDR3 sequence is CASSPGTSSYEQYF. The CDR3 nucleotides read TGTGCCAGCTCACCGGGGACTAGCTCCTACGAGCAGTACTTC.

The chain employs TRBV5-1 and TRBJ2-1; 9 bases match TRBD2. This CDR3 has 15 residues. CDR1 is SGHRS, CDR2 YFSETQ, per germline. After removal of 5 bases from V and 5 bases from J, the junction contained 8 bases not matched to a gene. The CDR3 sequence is CASRTAGGGHNEQFF. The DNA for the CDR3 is TGCGCCAGCAGGACGGCGGGAGGGGGTCACAATGAGCAGTTCTTC.

The chain's CDR3 is CASVLAGGADTQYF. In DNA form, the CDR3 reads TGTGCTAGTGTCCTAGCGGGGGGGGCGGATACGCAGTATTTT. The chain recombines TRBV12-5 with TRBJ2-3; 12 bases are a match to TRBD2. Unmatched junction bases numbered 5, after V lost 7 bases and J lost 6 bases. Germline-derived CDR1 and CDR2 are LGHNT and FRNRAP. This CDR3 region has 14 residues.

The DNA of the CDR3 is TGCAGTGCTAGAGTGGCGGATGGCTACACCTTC. The encoded protein is CSARVADGYTF. The V and J genes are TRBV20-1 and TRBJ1-2; D is uncertain. CDR1 is DFQATT, CDR2 SNEGSKA, per germline (reference sequence). The germline V and J ends were trimmed by 1 base and 6 bases, with 6 bases remaining between them. This CDR3 comprises 11 residues.

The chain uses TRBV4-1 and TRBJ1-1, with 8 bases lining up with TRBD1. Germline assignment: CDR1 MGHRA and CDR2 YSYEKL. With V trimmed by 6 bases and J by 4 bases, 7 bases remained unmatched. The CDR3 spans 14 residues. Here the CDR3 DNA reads TGCGCCAGCAGACGCGACACAGGGGGCACTGAAGCTTTCTTT. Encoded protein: CASRRDTGGTEAFF.

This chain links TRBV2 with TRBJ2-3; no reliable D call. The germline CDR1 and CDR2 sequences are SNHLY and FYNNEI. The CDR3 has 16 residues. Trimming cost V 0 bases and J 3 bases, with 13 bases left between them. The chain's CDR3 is CASSEARTTRTDTQYF. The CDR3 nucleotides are TGTGCCAGCAGTGAAGCGCGCACTACCAGAACAGATACGCAGTATTTT. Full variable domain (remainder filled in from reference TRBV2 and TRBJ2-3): EPEVTQTPSHQVTQMGQEVILRCVPISNHLYFYWYRQILGQKVEFLVSFYNNEISEKSEIFDDQFSVERPDGSNFTLKIRSTKLEDSAMYFCASSEARTTRTDTQYFGPGTRLTVL.

The CDR3, as DNA: TGCAGCGTTCAAACCGGGACAGTCTATGGCTACACCTTC. Residues: CSVQTGTVYGYTF. J is TRBJ1-2 and V is TRBV29-1; 7 nucleotides align to TRBD1. V was pared by 5 bases and J by 4 bases, with 7 bases of the junction left unmatched. Germline V CDR1 and CDR2: SQVTM, ANQGSEA. CDR3 length: 13 amino acids.

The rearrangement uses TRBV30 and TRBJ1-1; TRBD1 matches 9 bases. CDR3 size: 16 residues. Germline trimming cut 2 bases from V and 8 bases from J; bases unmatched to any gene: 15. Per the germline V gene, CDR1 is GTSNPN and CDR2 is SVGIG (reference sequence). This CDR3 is CAWSLFFMDRGGEAFF. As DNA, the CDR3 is TGTGCCTGGAGTTTGTTCTTTATGGACAGGGGAGGGGAAGCTTTCTTT.

DNA of the CDR3: TGCGCCAGCAGCCAAGGTCAGAGCACAGATACGCAGTATTTT. Residues: CASSQGQSTDTQYF. V is TRBV4-1 and J is TRBJ2-3; no clear D gene. The V gene lost 1 base and the J gene lost 0 bases, with 5 bases spanning the gap. This CDR3 has 14 residues. Per germline, CDR1 MGHRA and CDR2 YSYEKL.

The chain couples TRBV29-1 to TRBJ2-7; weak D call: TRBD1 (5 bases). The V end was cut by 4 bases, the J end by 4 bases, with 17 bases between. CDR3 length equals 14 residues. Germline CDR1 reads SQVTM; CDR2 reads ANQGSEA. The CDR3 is CSVGARDRVYEQYF. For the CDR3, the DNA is TGCAGCGTTGGGGCCAGGGATAGGGTTTACGAGCAGTACTTC.

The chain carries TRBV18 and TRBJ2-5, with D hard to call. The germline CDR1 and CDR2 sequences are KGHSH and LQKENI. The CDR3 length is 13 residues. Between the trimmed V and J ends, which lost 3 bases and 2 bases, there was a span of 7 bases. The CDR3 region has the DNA TGTGCCAGCTCACCGAGAATTCAAGAGACCCAGTACTTC. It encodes CASSPRIQETQYF. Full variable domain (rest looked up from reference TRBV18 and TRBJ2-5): NAGVMQNPRHLVRRRGQEARLRCSPMKGHSHVYWYRQLPEEGLKFMVYLQKENIIDESGMPKERFSAEFPKEGPSILRIQQVVRGDSAAYFCASSPRIQETQYFGPGTRLLVL.

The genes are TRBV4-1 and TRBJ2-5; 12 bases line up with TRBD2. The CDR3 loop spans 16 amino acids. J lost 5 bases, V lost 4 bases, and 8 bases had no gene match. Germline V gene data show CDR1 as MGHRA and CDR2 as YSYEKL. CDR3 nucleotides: TGCGCCAGCAGCCCCCTCACTAGCGGGAGGACGGAGACCCAGTACTTC. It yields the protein CASSPLTSGRTETQYF.

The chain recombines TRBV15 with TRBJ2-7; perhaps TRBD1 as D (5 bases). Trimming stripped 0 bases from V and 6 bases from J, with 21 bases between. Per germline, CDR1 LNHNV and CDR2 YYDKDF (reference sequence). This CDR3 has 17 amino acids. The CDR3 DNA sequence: TGTGCCACCAGCAGAGAGGTCCCCAGGGATCCTCTGGGCGAGCAGTACTTC. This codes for CATSREVPRDPLGEQYF.

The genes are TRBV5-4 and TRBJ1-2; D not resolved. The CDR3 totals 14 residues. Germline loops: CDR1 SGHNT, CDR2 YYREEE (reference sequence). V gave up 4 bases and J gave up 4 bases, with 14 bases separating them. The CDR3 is CASSQRDGTYGYTF. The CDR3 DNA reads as TGTGCCAGCAGCCAGCGAGACGGAACCTATGGCTACACCTTC.